This entry lists 6 T cell receptor beta chains sequenced from one sample in a study of blood T cell repertoires in COVID-19. Assay: immunoSEQ multiplex PCR; the TCRdb copy retains only in-frame clones and omits some. The table shows about 240,000 clones, with roughly four fifths occurring only once. The sequencing sample was made of peripheral blood. These receptor sequences come from a woman aged 70-85 years with acute or convalescent COVID-19.

The chain employs TRBV28 and TRBJ1-6; TRBD1 aligns across 9 bases. The CDR3 covers 15 residues. The V segment lost 5 bases and the J segment 6 bases; nucleotides outside the gene matches: 5. Germline V gene lookup returns CDR1 MDHEN and CDR2 SYDVKM. For the CDR3, the DNA is TGTGCCAGCAGTCAACAGGGGGCGAGTAATTCACCCCTCCACTTT. It codes for CASSQQGASNSPLHF.

CDR3 region: CASSQGQGVRDTEAFF. The CDR3 DNA reads as TGTGCCAGCAGCCAGGGACAGGGGGTTAGGGACACTGAAGCTTTCTTT. This chain joins TRBV4-2 and TRBJ1-1; 11 bases agree with TRBD1. CDR3 size: 16 residues. Per the germline V gene, CDR1 is LGHNA and CDR2 is YNFKEQ. Trimming took 3 bases from V and 3 from J; bases not matched to a gene: 6.

This chain connects TRBV28 to TRBJ1-2; 7 bases match TRBD1. CDR1 and CDR2 from the germline V gene are MDHEN and SYDVKM. J gave up 5 bases and V 5 bases, and 8 bases lay outside the gene matches. CDR3 size: 14 residues. The CDR3 spells CASSRTGGRYGYTF. CDR3 nucleotides: TGTGCCAGCAGTAGGACAGGCGGCAGGTATGGCTACACCTTC.

This clone occurred once. The chain uses TRBV7-9 and TRBJ2-1, with D maybe TRBD2 (5 bases). V was shortened by 3 bases and J by 4 bases, with 13 bases between the two germline ends. CDR3 length equals 15 residues. Germline V gene data show CDR1 as SEHNR and CDR2 as FQNEAQ (reference sequence). DNA of the CDR3: TGTGCCAGCAGCTTGGAAAGGCGGGTGTACAATGAGCAGTTCTTC. Amino acid sequence: CASSLERRVYNEQFF.

Turning to this clone: Other nucleotide sequences from this sample produce the same CDR3. This chain joins TRBV19 and TRBJ1-2, with TRBD1 matching over 10 bases. V lost 5 bases to trimming and J lost 5 bases; unmatched junction nucleotides: 5. Germline V gene sequence: CDR1 LNHDA, CDR2 SQIVND (reference sequence). The CDR3 covers 14 residues. The CDR3 reads CASSPRTGGYGYTF. The CDR3 nucleotides read TGTGCCAGTAGTCCGCGGACAGGGGGATATGGCTACACCTTC.

The chain combines TRBV4-3 with TRBJ1-2, with D tentatively TRBD1 (6 bases). Germline assignment: CDR1 LGHNA and CDR2 YSLEER. V was cut by 0 bases and J by 7 bases, with 12 bases left in between. The CDR3 sequence is 14 residues long. The CDR3: CASSQDLDRGGYTF. The CDR3 DNA is TGCGCCAGCAGCCAAGATCTGGACAGAGGTGGCTACACCTTC.